This is a list of T cell receptor beta chains from one sample in a study of beta chain features in type 1 diabetes. Measured with immunoSEQ multiplex PCR; TCRdb has only the in-frame clones, and not every one. The table shows around 340,000 clones, with around 20% occurring only once. Sequencing was carried out using naive CD4+ T cells from blood. Receptors were obtained from a woman aged 18 to 35 in good health. The CDR3 runs from the conserved cysteine through the conserved F or W. The D gene is left open where the match is weak. The listing skips clone size in some rows; elsewhere it reads once, few, many or a size class.

J | V | size | D | CDR3 | DNA
TRBJ2-7 | TRBV15 | few | NA | CATSSRISSYEQYF | TGTGCCACCAGCAGCAGGATCTCGTCCTACGAGCAGTACTTC
TRBJ2-5 | TRBV14 | few | NA | CASSQDRGYWYQETQYF | TGTGCCAGCAGCCAAGATCGGGGGTATTGGTACCAAGAGACCCAGTACTTC
TRBJ2-7 | TRBV2 | NA | NA | CASTRASYEQYF | TGTGCCAGCACCCGAGCCTCCTACGAGCAGTACTTC
TRBJ1-1 | TRBV7-9 | few | NA | CASTNRSQLNTEAFF | TGTGCCAGCACTAATCGGAGTCAACTGAACACTGAAGCTTTCTTT
TRBJ2-1 | TRBV9 | NA | NA | CASTFPTDEQFF | TGTGCCAGCACCTTCCCAACGGATGAGCAGTTCTTC
TRBJ2-1 | TRBV7-8 | few | NA | CASTQPGDSYEQFF | TGTGCCAGCACCCAGCCAGGGGATTCCTACGAGCAGTTCTTC
TRBJ1-2 | TRBV18 | few | NA | CASSQRQSDGYTF | TGTGCCAGCTCTCAAAGACAGTCGGATGGCTACACCTTC
TRBJ1-1 | TRBV27 | few | NA | CASSSGQMNTEAFF | TGTGCCAGCAGTTCTGGACAGATGAACACTGAAGCTTTCTTT
TRBJ1-2 | TRBV25-1 | few | NA | CASSDPTSGHGYTF | TGTGCCAGCAGTGATCCCACCAGCGGTCATGGCTACACCTTC
TRBJ2-1 | TRBV25-1 | NA | NA | CASRGSAGTSYNEQFF | TGTGCCAGCAGAGGTTCGGCGGGCACCTCCTACAATGAGCAGTTCTTC
TRBJ2-7 | TRBV7-2 | NA | TRBD2 | CASSLQRDSYEQYF | TGTGCCAGCAGCTTACAGCGGGACTCCTACGAGCAGTACTTC
TRBJ2-3 | TRBV30 | few | TRBD2 | CAWSLGGAKDTQYF | TGTGCCTGGAGTCTCGGGGGGGCTAAAGATACGCAGTATTTT
TRBJ2-1 | TRBV18 | NA | TRBD2 | CASSPSGRADEQFF | TGTGCCAGCTCACCAAGCGGGAGAGCTGATGAGCAGTTCTTC
TRBJ2-7 | TRBV6-5 | few | NA | CASSRQSAYEQYF | TGTGCCAGCAGTCGACAGAGTGCCTACGAGCAGTACTTC
TRBJ2-1 | TRBV25-1 | NA | NA | CASSEPQSRDEQFF | TGTGCCAGCAGTGAACCCCAGAGCAGGGATGAGCAGTTCTTC
TRBJ2-5 | TRBV11-3 | NA | TRBD2 | CASTLGLAGEVTQYF | TGTGCCAGCACCCTCGGACTAGCGGGAGAGGTGACCCAGTACTTC
TRBJ1-2 | TRBV18 | NA | NA | CASSLDRSHYGYTF | TGTGCCAGCTCACTAGACAGGTCCCACTATGGCTACACCTTC
TRBJ2-7 | TRBV30 | NA | NA | CAWSKNRDYYEQYF | TGTGCCTGGAGTAAGAACAGGGATTACTACGAGCAGTACTTC
TRBJ2-1 | TRBV2 | NA | NA | CASQGGELDEQFF | TGTGCCAGCCAGGGCGGAGAGTTGGATGAGCAGTTCTTC
TRBJ1-2 | TRBV29-1 | NA | NA | CSASPGLQDYGYTF | TGCAGCGCCTCGCCGGGACTACAGGACTATGGCTACACCTTC
TRBJ2-3 | TRBV7-9 | NA | NA | CASSANRLPAVDTQYF | TGTGCCAGCAGCGCTAACAGGCTTCCCGCAGTGGATACGCAGTATTTT
TRBJ1-2 | TRBV6-6 | few | TRBD1 | CASTLGTGKGYTF | TGTGCCAGCACCCTCGGGACAGGGAAGGGCTACACCTTC
TRBJ2-2 | TRBV7-8 | NA | TRBD1 | CASSLGPGQGIGELFF | TGTGCCAGCAGCTTAGGACCGGGACAGGGGATCGGGGAGCTGTTTTTT
TRBJ1-1 | TRBV9 | few | NA | CASKQVGNTEAFF | TGTGCCAGCAAGCAGGTCGGGAACACTGAAGCTTTCTTT
TRBJ2-3 | TRBV15 | NA | NA | CATSRDHGSGTDTQYF | TGTGCCACCAGCAGAGATCATGGCAGTGGCACAGATACGCAGTATTTT
TRBJ2-1 | TRBV7-9 | NA | TRBD2 | CASSPAASGYNEQFF | TGTGCCAGCAGCCCGGCGGCTAGCGGATACAATGAGCAGTTCTTC
TRBJ2-5 | TRBV5-4 | NA | TRBD1 | CASSPQGAQETQYF | TGTGCCAGCAGCCCTCAGGGGGCACAAGAGACCCAGTACTTC
TRBJ1-1 | TRBV18 | NA | NA | CASSIDSLYTEAFF | TGTGCCAGCTCGATTGACAGCCTCTACACTGAAGCTTTCTTT
TRBJ2-1 | TRBV18 | NA | TRBD2 | CASSPGLAGGHNEQFF | TGTGCCAGCTCCCCTGGACTAGCGGGGGGGCACAATGAGCAGTTCTTC
TRBJ2-1 | TRBV27 | NA | TRBD2 | CASSPSGGSYNEQFF | TGTGCCAGCAGCCCCAGCGGGGGCTCCTACAATGAGCAGTTCTTC
TRBJ2-1 | TRBV7-3 | NA | NA | CASSRTGSSYNEQFF | TGTGCCAGCAGCCGAACAGGGAGCTCCTACAATGAGCAGTTCTTC
TRBJ2-1 | TRBV7-9 | few | TRBD1 | CASSPTGGDEQFF | TGTGCCAGCAGCCCGACAGGGGGCGATGAGCAGTTCTTC
TRBJ2-7 | TRBV6-1 | few | NA | CASSLSLGREQYF | TGTGCCAGCAGTCTTTCCCTGGGGAGGGAGCAGTACTTC
TRBJ2-5 | TRBV30 | NA | TRBD1 | CAWSVLAGTGAKETQYF | TGTGCCTGGAGTGTACTAGCCGGGACAGGGGCAAAAGAGACCCAGTACTTC
TRBJ2-5 | TRBV5-1 | NA | TRBD1 | CASSLDSGQRETQYF | TGCGCCAGCAGCCTCGACTCGGGACAGAGGGAGACCCAGTACTTC
TRBJ2-3 | TRBV2 | few | NA | CASSEAMETDTQYF | TGTGCCAGCAGTGAAGCTATGGAGACAGATACGCAGTATTTT
TRBJ1-4 | TRBV5-1 | NA | TRBD1 | CASSLRQGPNEKLFF | TGCGCCAGCAGCCTCCGACAGGGCCCGAATGAAAAACTGTTTTTT
TRBJ2-7 | TRBV7-2 | NA | NA | CASSFGGSRAEQYF | TGTGCCAGCAGCTTCGGCGGATCCCGAGCAGAGCAGTACTTC
TRBJ2-2 | TRBV9 | few | TRBD1 | CASSALDRDHGELFF | TGTGCCAGCAGCGCCCTCGACAGGGATCACGGGGAGCTGTTTTTT
TRBJ2-7 | TRBV7-2 | NA | TRBD1 | CASSSTTGATPYEQYF | TGTGCCAGCAGCTCAACGACAGGGGCTACACCCTACGAGCAGTACTTC